The T cell receptor (beta chain) under discussion was sequenced for a study of OX40 agonist ivuxolimab in advanced cancers. Sequenced by immunoSEQ multiplex PCR; TCRdb stores in-frame clones only, minus some. The table includes about 32,000 clones, roughly 76% detected once. The V gene's germline CDR1 is MNHEY and CDR2 SVGAGI. V lost 0 bases, J lost 4 bases, and 10 bases lay in between. The CDR3 contains 15 residues. In its sample, this clone was seen once. Its specificity is not known. Study results and caveats: At 0.1 to 3.0 mg/kg, clonal expansion of CD4+ and CD8+ blood T cells had occurred by week 6.

The genes are TRBV6-5 and TRBJ1-5; D not resolved. Sequenced material: CD4+ or CD8+ T cells sorted from blood, taken in a trial of the OX40 agonist ivuxolimab. The TCR originated in an adult with an advanced solid tumor such as melanoma, head and neck, liver or kidney cancer. In DNA form, the CDR3 reads TGTGCCAGCAGTTACTCTTGGTTTCTAAATCAGCCCCAGCATTTT. Its protein product is CASSYSWFLNQPQHF.